The 23 T cell receptor beta chains below were found in one sample sequenced in a study of identifying expanded T cells in peripheral blood. TCRdb's table, derived via immunoSEQ multiplex PCR, lists solely in-frame clones and lacks some. The repertoire holds around 130,000 clones, with approximately 86% as singletons. Sample: blood. The receptor set was obtained from a person between 18 and 69 years old in good health.

V and J are TRBV27 and TRBJ2-1; D call uncertain. CDR1 and CDR2 (germline): MNHEY, SMNVEV (reference sequence). The V end lost 7 bases, the J end lost 4 bases, and 5 bases lay between the germline ends. The length of the CDR3 is 11 residues. DNA for the CDR3: TGTGCCAGCAAGGGTTACAATGAGCAGTTCTTC. It specifies CASKGYNEQFF.

This chain connects TRBV6-1 to TRBJ2-1; no clear D. In germline, CDR1 is MNHNS, CDR2 SASEGT. The V end was cut by 7 bases, the J end by 3 bases, with 13 bases between. The CDR3 has 14 amino acids. CDR3 in DNA: TGTGCCAGCAAAAGGCATGCTGACTACAATGAGCAGTTCTTC. Encoded protein: CASKRHADYNEQFF.

The chain is built from TRBV6-6 and TRBJ1-5; D ambiguous. Germline CDR1 is MNHNY and CDR2 is SVGAGI (reference sequence). The CDR3 has 15 residues. The V and J ends lost 4 bases and 0 bases respectively, with 10 bases between them. In DNA, the CDR3 is TGTGCCAGCAGTTTTAGACCCAATAGCAATCAGCCCCAGCATTTT. Residues: CASSFRPNSNQPQHF.

This clone was seen a few times. The genes are TRBV30 and TRBJ1-5, with no clear D. Trimming shortened V by 0 bases and J by 5 bases, and 8 bases separated the two germline ends. From germline, CDR1 is GTSNPN and CDR2 SVGIG (reference sequence). CDR3 size: 13 residues. The CDR3 DNA follows: TGTGCCTGGAGTGTACGGAGAGATCAGCCCCAGCATTTT. It translates to CAWSVRRDQPQHF.

The J gene is TRBJ2-2, the V gene TRBV5-1; D remains unclear. Germline V lookup: CDR1 SGHRS, CDR2 YFSETQ. The V gene lost 0 bases and the J gene lost 6 bases, with 6 bases spanning the gap. This CDR3 spans 13 amino acids. CDR3: CASSLVEAGELFF. CDR3 bases: TGCGCCAGCAGCTTGGTTGAGGCCGGGGAGCTGTTTTTT. The full variable domain, its missing parts supplied by reference TRBV5-1 and TRBJ2-2, is KAGVTQTPRYLIKTRGQQVTLSCSPISGHRSVSWYQQTPGQGLQFLFEYFSETQRNKGNFPGRFSGRQFSNSRSEMNVSTLELGDSALYLCASSLVEAGELFFGEGSRLTVL.

V is TRBV5-4 and J is TRBJ1-2; D is undetermined. This CDR3 comprises 13 residues. V lost 4 bases and J 4 bases, leaving 11 bases between the germline ends. Germline lookup yields CDR1 SGHNT and CDR2 YYREEE (reference sequence). The CDR3 sequence: CASSRPTGYGYTF. As DNA, the CDR3 is TGTGCCAGCAGCCGCCCGACCGGCTATGGCTACACCTTC.

The gene calls are TRBV28 and TRBJ2-1; D could derive from TRBD1 or TRBD2 (5 bases each). V lost 6 bases, J lost 6 bases, and 18 bases lay in between. CDR3 length: 15 amino acids. Looked up from germline, CDR1 is MDHEN and CDR2 is SYDVKM. CDR3 nucleotide sequence: TGTGCCAGCAGCCCGGCGGGCAGGGTTGGCAATGAGCAGTTCTTC. The encoded protein is CASSPAGRVGNEQFF.

V gene TRBV18 combines with J gene TRBJ2-7, with D possibly matching TRBD2 (5 bases). This CDR3 spans 15 amino acids. Germline V gene data show CDR1 as KGHSH and CDR2 as LQKENI. Trimming took 2 bases from V and 0 from J, leaving 11 bases between them. CDR3 sequence (DNA): TGTGCCAGCTCACCATCATCAGGACTCTCCTACGAGCAGTACTTC. Residues: CASSPSSGLSYEQYF.

The rearrangement joins TRBV15 to TRBJ2-5; D tentatively fits TRBD1 or TRBD2 (6 bases each). The J call is doubtful: the DNA matches TRBJ2-7 better. The CDR3 loop spans 13 amino acids. Germline V CDR1 and CDR2: LNHNV, YYDKDF (reference sequence). The DNA for the CDR3 is TGTGCCACCAGCACCCACAGGGAGGACGAGCAGTACTTC. Translation: CATSTHREDEQYF.

This clone occurred once. The chain is built from TRBV5-1 and TRBJ2-2, with 11 bases fitting TRBD1. Unmatched junction bases numbered 4, after V lost 5 bases and J lost 4 bases. This CDR3 has 15 amino acids. Per the germline V gene, CDR1 is SGHRS and CDR2 is YFSETQ. Written as DNA, the CDR3 is TGCGCCAGCAGTACCGGGACAGGGGGCACCGGGGAGCTGTTTTTT. The encoded protein is CASSTGTGGTGELFF.

This chain connects TRBV5-1 to TRBJ2-7; maybe TRBD1 (6 bases). Per germline, CDR1 SGHRS and CDR2 YFSETQ. V was shortened by 4 bases and J by 3 bases, with 17 bases between the two germline ends. This CDR3 spans 15 amino acids. The CDR3 reads CASSMGQGLIYEQYF. CDR3 bases: TGCGCCAGCAGCATGGGTCAGGGGTTAATCTACGAGCAGTACTTC.

The chain carries TRBV21-1 and TRBJ1-1; TRBD1 is taken as the D call from the table, unchecked against the DNA. TRBV21-1 is termed a pseudogene. The CDR3 runs to 14 residues. This CDR3 is CASIYRGEGGEAFF. CDR3 in DNA: TGTGCCAGCATCTACAGGGGAGAGGGTGGCGAAGCTTTCTTT.

The genes are TRBV6-5 and TRBJ2-7, with 10 bases identical to TRBD1. Per the germline V gene, CDR1 is MNHEY and CDR2 is SVGAGI. The CDR3 totals 15 residues. V shed 5 bases and J 3 bases; nucleotides not matched to a gene: 7. Written as DNA, the CDR3 is TGTGCCAGCAGTCCACGGAGGACAGGGGGCTACGAGCAGTACTTC. Amino acids: CASSPRRTGGYEQYF.

The rearrangement joins TRBV6-1 to TRBJ1-1, with D maybe TRBD1 (6 bases). Germline V gene sequence: CDR1 MNHNS, CDR2 SASEGT. The CDR3 has 14 residues. V was clipped by 8 bases and J by 1 base, with 14 bases between them. The CDR3 sequence is CASPRYRENTEAFF. CDR3 nucleotides: TGTGCCAGCCCGAGGTACAGGGAGAACACTGAAGCTTTCTTT.

J is TRBJ2-2 and V is TRBV7-3, with TRBD1 matching over 8 bases. Germline lookup yields CDR1 SGHTA and CDR2 FQGTGA. This CDR3 contains 15 residues. V lost 3 bases and J lost 6; bases outside the gene matches: 6. The CDR3 region is CASSFSGGASGELFF. The CDR3 nucleotides are TGTGCCAGCAGCTTTTCAGGGGGCGCTTCCGGGGAGCTGTTTTTT.

The chain couples TRBV28 to TRBJ2-2; D not resolved. The CDR3 is made up of 12 amino acids. Trimming cost V 4 bases and J 6 bases, with 6 bases left between them. The V gene's germline CDR1 is MDHEN and CDR2 SYDVKM. The CDR3 is CASSSPPGELFF. CDR3 in DNA: TGTGCCAGCAGTTCCCCTCCCGGGGAGCTGTTTTTT.

The chain recombines TRBV5-1 with TRBJ2-3; 11 bases line up with TRBD2. V trimming: 4 bases; J trimming: 1 base; junction bases outside the gene matches: 11. CDR1 SGHRS and CDR2 YFSETQ come from the germline V gene. The CDR3 extends over 18 amino acids. The CDR3 DNA reads as TGCGCCAGCAGCAATAGCGGGAGGGCCTCATCACGCACAGATACGCAGTATTTT. It specifies CASSNSGRASSRTDTQYF.

The chain links TRBV27 to TRBJ1-6; TRBD1 matches 10 bases. This CDR3 is built from 17 residues. Germline CDR1 and CDR2: MNHEY and SMNVEV (reference sequence). Trimming cost V 5 bases and J 2 bases; bases outside gene matches: 6. Here the CDR3 reads CASSPTGGFPYNSPLHF. As DNA, the CDR3 is TGTGCCAGCAGTCCGACAGGGGGCTTCCCCTATAATTCACCCCTCCACTTT.

The V call is TRBV7-2, the J call TRBJ1-3; no reliable D call. V dropped 5 bases and J dropped 2 bases, with 7 bases sitting between them. The CDR3 length is 13 residues. Per germline, CDR1 SGHTA and CDR2 FQGNSA. The CDR3 protein is CASSTYPGNTIYF. CDR3 coding DNA: TGTGCCAGCAGCACATACCCTGGAAACACCATATATTTT.

The CDR3 region has the DNA TGTGCCAGCAGTTTATCGGGCGGGAGTTGGACCGGGGAGCTGTTTTTT. Translated, it gives CASSLSGGSWTGELFF. The chain employs TRBV27 and TRBJ2-2, with 7 bases fitting TRBD2. Germline trimming cut 0 bases from V and 5 bases from J; bases unmatched to any gene: 6. The CDR3 length is 16 residues. Looked up from germline, CDR1 is MNHEY and CDR2 is SMNVEV (reference sequence).

J is TRBJ2-3 and V is TRBV16, with D unclear. Trimming pared 2 bases from V and 7 bases from J, leaving 7 bases between. This CDR3 contains 12 residues. Looked up from germline, CDR1 is KGHSY and CDR2 is FQNENV. CDR3 region: CASSQDSHTQYF. The CDR3 DNA reads TGTGCCAGCAGCCAAGACTCCCATACGCAGTATTTT.

V and J are TRBV2 and TRBJ1-5; no clear D gene. CDR1 is SNHLY and CDR2 is FYNNEI in the germline V gene. The length of the CDR3 is 13 residues. Trimming pared 9 bases from V and 3 bases from J, leaving 12 bases between. CDR3 sequence (DNA): TGTGCCAGTTCGGGCAGCCACAATCAGCCCCAGCATTTT. Residues: CASSGSHNQPQHF.

J is TRBJ2-1 and V is TRBV18; tentatively, D is TRBD2 (5 bases). Between the trimmed V and J ends, which lost 3 bases and 14 bases, there was a span of 17 bases. CDR3 length equals 13 residues. In germline, CDR1 is KGHSH, CDR2 LQKENI. The CDR3 DNA follows: TGTGCCAGCTCACCCACTTTTGAGGGATCGGAGTTCTTC. This encodes CASSPTFEGSEFF.